Below are 5 T cell receptor beta chains sequenced from a single sample in a study of synovial regulatory T cells in juvenile arthritis. This table comes from immunoSEQ multiplex PCR, and its TCRdb copy is limited to in-frame clones, with some not included. This sample's clone table lists 9,000 to 10,000 clones. Sequenced sample: Treg cells from blood. Subset here: remaining (HLA-DR-negative) circulating blood Treg cells. The receptor set was obtained from a donor younger than 30 with juvenile idiopathic arthritis.

J is TRBJ2-3 and V is TRBV27. This CDR3 is built from 16 residues. DNA is not recorded here. Germline CDR1 reads MNHEY; CDR2 reads SMNVEV (reference sequence). CDR3 loop: CASSLLSASSTDTQYF.

The CDR3 loop is CASSQERIVLSHEQFF. V gene TRBV4-1 combines with J gene TRBJ2-1; TCRdb names TRBD2, which stays unverified in the absence of DNA. In germline, CDR1 is MGHRA, CDR2 YSYEKL. This CDR3 region has 16 residues. No DNA was logged.

The chain uses TRBV10-3 and TRBJ1-1; TCRdb names TRBD1, which stays unverified in the absence of DNA. This CDR3 spans 11 amino acids. The nucleotide record is missing. Per the germline V gene, CDR1 is ENHRY and CDR2 is SYGVKD. CDR3 sequence: CAIRQDSEAFF.

The CDR3 spells CASSVDSMREQFF. This rearrangement joins TRBV9 to TRBJ2-1; TCRdb names TRBD2, which stays unverified in the absence of DNA. Germline CDR1 reads SGDLS; CDR2 reads YYNGEE. This CDR3 has 13 amino acids. There is no recorded DNA.

This chain connects TRBV28 to TRBJ2-7. The CDR3 spans 12 residues. No DNA accompanies this entry. The V gene's germline CDR1 is MDHEN and CDR2 SYDVKM. The CDR3 sequence: CASSRISYEQYF.